This is a list of T cell receptor beta chains from one sample in a study of shared clonotypes between healthy human individuals. Here immunoSEQ multiplex PCR was the method, and the copy in TCRdb shows in-frame clones only, minus some. The sample carries about 600,000 clones, around 97% recorded once. Sequenced input: naive CD4+ T cells sorted from blood. The source is a woman in her twenties or thirties in good health. Each CDR3 is given with its conserved first and last residue. The order of the fields is V gene, D gene, J gene, CDR3 length, clone size, CDR3 DNA, CDR3 protein. A D gene is named only where the DNA matches it firmly. For some rows the clone size is stated as once, few or many, or as a class when expanded; others skip it.

TRBV4-2	-	TRBJ1-2	15	-	TGTGCCAGCAGCCAAGCTACAGGGTCGGGGTATGGCTACACCTTC	CASSQATGSGYGYTF
TRBV19	TRBD2	TRBJ2-7	14	-	TGTGCCAGTAGCAAGCTAGCGGGATCCTACGAGCAGTACTTC	CASSKLAGSYEQYF
TRBV19	TRBD2	TRBJ2-5	14	-	TGTGCCAGTGGACGGGGGGAGGGCGGAGAGACCCAGTACTTC	CASGRGEGGETQYF
TRBV4-1	-	TRBJ1-1	16	-	TGCGCCAGCAGCCAACCCAGACCGGGACTCAACACTGAAGCTTTCTTT	CASSQPRPGLNTEAFF
TRBV6-1	-	TRBJ1-5	14	-	TGTGCCAGCAGCCCCCGGGACGGCCGGGGGCCCCAGCATTTT	CASSPRDGRGPQHF
TRBV5-1	-	TRBJ2-7	14	-	TGCGCCAGCAGCTTGGGCAGGTCCGCCTACGAGCAGTACTTC	CASSLGRSAYEQYF
TRBV28	-	TRBJ1-3	14	-	TGTGCCAGCAGTTTGACCAGGGGTGGAAACACCATATATTTT	CASSLTRGGNTIYF
TRBV19	TRBD1	TRBJ1-1	15	-	TGTGCCAGTAGTGCTAAATGGACAGGGAGGACTGAAGCTTTCTTT	CASSAKWTGRTEAFF
TRBV28	TRBD2	TRBJ2-5	14	-	TGTGCCAGCTCCGGGACTAGGTACCAAGAGACCCAGTACTTC	CASSGTRYQETQYF
TRBV28	TRBD1	TRBJ2-6	19	-	TGTGCCAGCAGTTCCGTATCCGGGACAGGGGGCACTGGGGCCAACGTCCTGACTTTC	CASSSVSGTGGTGANVLTF
TRBV6-1	TRBD1	TRBJ2-7	16	-	TGTGCCAGCAGTGAAGAAATGGACAGGCTCTACTACGAGCAGTACTTC	CASSEEMDRLYYEQYF
TRBV9	-	TRBJ2-3	14	-	TGTGCCAGCAGCGTAGGTGGTAGCACAGATACGCAGTATTTT	CASSVGGSTDTQYF
TRBV25-1	TRBD1	TRBJ2-2	14	-	TGTGCCAGCAGTGCGGGACAGGGGGCCGGGGAGCTGTTTTTT	CASSAGQGAGELFF
TRBV18	TRBD2	TRBJ2-7	15	-	TGTGCCAGCTCACCACCACTAGCGGGAGTGAACGAGCAGTACTTC	CASSPPLAGVNEQYF
TRBV6-5	-	TRBJ1-2	15	-	TGTGCCAGCAGTTACACTTTCGAAGGGAACTATGGCTACACCTTC	CASSYTFEGNYGYTF
TRBV28	-	TRBJ2-2	14	-	TGTGCTTCGTCGGGGAGTAGGTACACCGGGGAGCTGTTTTTT	CASSGSRYTGELFF
TRBV6-1	TRBD1	TRBJ2-7	14	-	TGTGCCAGCAGATGGACAGGGACAACCTACGAGCAGTACTTC	CASRWTGTTYEQYF
TRBV4-1	-	TRBJ1-5	14	once	TGCGCCAGCAGCCACGGCAGGGGTGTCCAGCCCCAGCATTTT	CASSHGRGVQPQHF
TRBV6-5	-	TRBJ2-7	14	-	TGTGCCAGCAGTTTGGAGGTTGCCCGCTACGAGCAGTACTTC	CASSLEVARYEQYF
TRBV28	TRBD2	TRBJ2-1	20	-	TGTGCCAGCAGTTCAGCCCTAGGACTAGCGGGGGGGAGCTCCTACAATGAGCAGTTCTTC	CASSSALGLAGGSSYNEQFF
TRBV28	TRBD1	TRBJ1-3	16	once	TGTGCCAGCAGTTCACCCGGGACAGGACTAAAAAACACCATATATTTT	CASSSPGTGLKNTIYF
TRBV18	TRBD2	TRBJ2-7	15	-	TGTGCCAGCTCATTAACCGGGACTAGCGGCTACGAGCAGTACTTC	CASSLTGTSGYEQYF
TRBV19	-	TRBJ2-7	14	few	TGTGCCAGTAGTGCCGCTAGCGTCTCCTACGAGCAGTACTTC	CASSAASVSYEQYF
TRBV18	TRBD1	TRBJ2-5	14	-	TGTGCCAGCTCACCAGTGACAGGGGGAGAGACCCAGTACTTC	CASSPVTGGETQYF
TRBV5-6	TRBD2	TRBJ2-5	17	-	TGTGCCAGCAGCTTAAGGACTAGCGGGAGGCTTGGGGAGACCCAGTACTTC	CASSLRTSGRLGETQYF
TRBV28	-	TRBJ2-5	13	-	TGTGCCAGCAGTGGCTTCGCCCAAGAGACCCAGTACTTC	CASSGFAQETQYF
TRBV5-1	-	TRBJ1-1	17	-	TGCGCCAGCAGCTTGGCCATTCGCTTTAGGTCGAACACTGAAGCTTTCTTT	CASSLAIRFRSNTEAFF
TRBV7-7	-	TRBJ2-6	15	-	TGTGCCAGCAGCCTTGGCACCTCTGGGGCCAACGTCCTGACTTTC	CASSLGTSGANVLTF
TRBV6-1	TRBD1	TRBJ1-4	14	-	TGTGCCAGCAGCACAGGGGTAGGGCGGGAAAAACTGTTTTTT	CASSTGVGREKLFF
TRBV29-1	-	TRBJ1-3	13	-	TGCAGCGTCCGGGTCAGCTCTGGAAACACCATATATTTT	CSVRVSSGNTIYF
TRBV2	TRBD2	TRBJ2-5	13	-	TGTGCCAGCAGTGGGGGAGGGATGGAGACCCAGTACTTC	CASSGGGMETQYF
TRBV11-2	-	TRBJ1-4	15	few	TGTGCCAGCAGCCCTATAACAGGGACTCGGGGAAAACTGTTTTTT	CASSPITGTRGKLFF
TRBV2	TRBD2	TRBJ2-5	15	once	TGTGCCAGCAGCCCCGGGACTAGCGGTAGGAAGACCCAGTACTTC	CASSPGTSGRKTQYF
TRBV2	TRBD1	TRBJ1-2	13	-	TGTGCCAGCAACCCGGGACAGGGGGATGGCTACACCTTC	CASNPGQGDGYTF
TRBV27	-	TRBJ2-2	13	-	TGTGCCAGCAGTTTGGAAGATTCCGGGGAGCTGTTTTTT	CASSLEDSGELFF
TRBV7-9	-	TRBJ1-6	15	-	TGTGCCAGCAGCTTAGTTCAGGGGTTCAATTCACCCCTCCACTTT	CASSLVQGFNSPLHF
TRBV5-4	TRBD2	TRBJ2-4	18	-	TGTGCCAGCAGCTTGTCATCTAGCGGGAATGGAGCCAAAAACATTCAGTACTTC	CASSLSSSGNGAKNIQYF
TRBV6-5	-	TRBJ1-2	14	once	TGTGCCAGCAAACCCACCACAGGCCCCAATGGCTACACCTTC	CASKPTTGPNGYTF
TRBV2	-	TRBJ1-2	11	few	TGTGCCAGCAACAGGGACTATGGCTACACCTTC	CASNRDYGYTF
TRBV6-1	-	TRBJ1-4	15	-	TGTGCCAGCAGTGTCCGACAGGAAACTAATGAAAAACTGTTTTTT	CASSVRQETNEKLFF